This T cell receptor beta chain is drawn from a study of T cell repertoires in cytomegalovirus infection. The overall study: In public TCR beta signatures, there were indications of both CMV infection and matching HLA type.

This CDR3 has 16 residues. Trimming cost V 10 bases and J 4 bases, with 23 bases left between them. Germline loops: CDR1 SGHRS, CDR2 YFSETQ. TCRdb recomputed calls from the reads with MiXCR, one row per CDR3 protein. This table has roughly 860,000 distinct CDR3 sequences, approximately 32% appearing once. This clonotype has only a few counts. Antigen unknown. The chain combines TRBV5-1 with TRBJ2-2, with D tentatively TRBD1 (5 bases). This sample comprised cultured CD8+ T cells from PBMCs, obtained from culture after CMV antigen stimulation. This receptor was identified in a human donor in good health (CMV status not recorded). Some clones in this sample may be carry-over from other donors' samples. The DNA for the CDR3 is TGCGCCGGCCGTTATCAGGAAGGCCAGGGCACCGGGGAGCTGTTTTTT. Translation gives CAGRYQEGQGTGELFF.